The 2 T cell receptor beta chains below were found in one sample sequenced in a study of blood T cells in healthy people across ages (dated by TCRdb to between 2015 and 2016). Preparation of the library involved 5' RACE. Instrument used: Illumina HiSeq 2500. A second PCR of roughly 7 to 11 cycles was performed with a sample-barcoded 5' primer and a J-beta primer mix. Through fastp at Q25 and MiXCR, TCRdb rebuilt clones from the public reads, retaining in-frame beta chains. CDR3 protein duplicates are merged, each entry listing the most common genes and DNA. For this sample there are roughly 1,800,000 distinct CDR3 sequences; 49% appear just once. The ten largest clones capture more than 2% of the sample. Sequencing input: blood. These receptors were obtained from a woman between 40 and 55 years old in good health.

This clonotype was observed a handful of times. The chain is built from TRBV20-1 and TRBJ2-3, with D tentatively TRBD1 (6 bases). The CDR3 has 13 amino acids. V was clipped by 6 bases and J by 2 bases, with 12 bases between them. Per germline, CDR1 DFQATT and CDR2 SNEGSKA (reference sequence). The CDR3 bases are TGCAGTGCGACAGGCAGGGTCACAGATACGCAGTATTTT. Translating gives CSATGRVTDTQYF.

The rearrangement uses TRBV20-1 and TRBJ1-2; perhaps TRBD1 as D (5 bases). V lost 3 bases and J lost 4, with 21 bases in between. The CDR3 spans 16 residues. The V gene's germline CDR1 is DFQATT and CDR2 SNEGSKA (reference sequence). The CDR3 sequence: CSARKRGPYESYGYTF. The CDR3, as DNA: TGCAGTGCTAGGAAACGGGGCCCCTACGAAAGCTATGGCTACACCTTC.